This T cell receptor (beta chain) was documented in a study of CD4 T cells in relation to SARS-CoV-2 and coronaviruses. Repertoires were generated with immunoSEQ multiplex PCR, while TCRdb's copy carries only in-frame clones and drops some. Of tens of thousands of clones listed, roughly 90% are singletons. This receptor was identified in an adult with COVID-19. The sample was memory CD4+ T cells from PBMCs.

This CDR3 is CASSRGSNEQFF. Written as DNA, the CDR3 is TGTGCCAGCAGCCGGGGTTCCAATGAGCAGTTCTTC. The chain couples TRBV3-1 (or the pseudogene TRBV3-2) to TRBJ2-1; D is uncertain. Trimming shortened V by 4 bases and J by 6 bases, and 7 bases separated the two germline ends. The CDR3 runs 12 residues. Germline-derived CDR1 and CDR2 are LGHDT and YNNKEL (reference sequence).